A few counts support the clone carrying this TCR beta chain. Its target is unknown. This entry comes from a study of pediatric ulcerative colitis. The V gene lost 4 bases and the J gene lost 7 bases, with 16 bases spanning the gap. Germline CDR1 reads SGHVS; CDR2 reads FNYEAQ. There are 14 residues in the CDR3. Method: immunoSEQ multiplex PCR; TCRdb's copy keeps in-frame clones and lacks some. The data contain around 30,000 clones, 82% of them seen just once; the ten biggest clones take up approximately 4.5%. Notes on the study in general: All ulcerative colitis patients, but no controls, carried a couple of rectal clonotypes.

Specimen: blood. The sequence came from a boy aged 10-17 years with severe ulcerative colitis. The chain recombines TRBV7-6 with TRBJ1-2, with D possibly being TRBD1 (6 bases). The DNA of the CDR3 is TGTGCCAGCAGCTCACTAGGAGGGGGAGGTGGCTACACCTTC. Amino acids: CASSSLGGGGGYTF.